Shown below are 2 T cell receptor beta chains from a single sample sequenced in a study of OX40 agonist ivuxolimab in advanced cancers. Method: immunoSEQ multiplex PCR; TCRdb's copy keeps in-frame clones and lacks some. The data contain some 96,000 clones, roughly 90% of them singletons. Sample: CD4+ or CD8+ T cells sorted from blood, taken in a trial of the OX40 agonist ivuxolimab. These receptors were taken from an adult with an advanced solid tumor such as melanoma, head and neck, liver or kidney cancer.

This clone turned up a few times. The V call is TRBV7-9, the J call TRBJ2-7; D is undetermined. The CDR3 spans 14 residues. V lost 1 base, J lost 2 bases, and 9 bases lay in between. Germline V gene sequence: CDR1 SEHNR, CDR2 FQNEAQ (reference sequence). The DNA for the CDR3 is TGTGCCAGCAGCTTAGTGTCATCGACCTACGAGCAGTACTTC. Its translation is CASSLVSSTYEQYF.

The J gene is TRBJ1-5, the V gene TRBV10-3, with no clear D. Germline V lookup: CDR1 ENHRY, CDR2 SYGVKD. Deletions cut 2 bases from V and 9 bases from J, with 11 bases between. This CDR3 comprises 13 residues. CDR3 amino acids: CAISEDGKVPQHF. The DNA for the CDR3 is TGTGCCATCAGTGAGGATGGGAAAGTGCCCCAGCATTTT.